This entry lists 25 T cell receptor beta chains sequenced from one sample in a study of T cell repertoires in cytomegalovirus infection. TCRdb passed the reads through MiXCR, listing each CDR3 protein once. The repertoire holds under 150,000 distinct CDR3 sequences, with 30% as singletons. These receptors are not linked to any known antigen. The sample in question was CD8+ T cells from cultured PBMCs, obtained from culture after CMV antigen stimulation. These TCRs come from a human donor in good health (CMV status not recorded). Some clones in this sample may be carry-over from other donors' samples.

The rearrangement links TRBV9 to TRBJ2-5; the match to TRBD2 covers 7 bases. In germline, CDR1 is SGDLS, CDR2 YYNGEE. CDR3 length: 14 amino acids. The V segment lost 0 bases and the J segment 5 bases; nucleotides outside the gene matches: 4. Here the CDR3 DNA reads TGTGCCAGCAGCGTAGCTACCGGGGGGGAGACCCAGTACTTC. This sequence encodes CASSVATGGETQYF.

This clonotype was detected a few times. V and J are TRBV7-6 and TRBJ1-5, with no clear D. Germline V gives CDR1 SGHVS, CDR2 FNYEAQ. The V end lost 1 base, the J end lost 5 bases, and 6 bases lay between the germline ends. The CDR3 is 13 amino acids. The chain's CDR3 is CASSLDLHQPQHF. CDR3 nucleotides: TGTGCCAGCAGCTTAGATTTACATCAGCCCCAGCATTTT. Looking up the rest from reference TRBV7-6 and TRBJ1-5 gives the full variable domain: GAGVSQSPRYKVTKRGQDVALRCDPISGHVSLYWYRQALGQGPEFLTYFNYEAQQDKSGLPNDRFSAERPEGSISTLTIQRTEQRDSAMYRCASSLDLHQPQHFGDGTRLSIL.

This clonotype was counted between two and nine times. The genes are TRBV7-2 and TRBJ2-7; TRBD1 matches 7 bases. The germline CDR1 and CDR2 sequences are SGHTA and FQGNSA. The CDR3 spans 13 residues. V lost 5 bases to trimming and J lost 2 bases; unmatched junction nucleotides: 3. The CDR3 spells CASSADRTYEQYF. The CDR3 nucleotides are TGTGCCAGCAGCGCGGACAGGACCTACGAGCAGTACTTC.

The chain employs TRBV6-2 or TRBV6-3 and TRBJ2-7; D remains unclear. CDR1 is MNHEY and CDR2 is SVGEGT in the germline V gene. The CDR3 extends over 15 amino acids. Trimming removed 2 bases at V and 3 bases at J, with 14 bases between. CDR3 amino acids: CASSYLHSHYYEQYF. The CDR3 nucleotides read TGTGCCAGCAGTTACCTCCACTCCCACTACTACGAGCAGTACTTC.

This clonotype was seen a few times. CDR3 DNA: TGTGCCAGCAGCCAGCCGGGACGGCGTAATGAAAAACTGTTTTTT. Amino acids: CASSQPGRRNEKLFF. V usage is TRBV11-2 and J usage is TRBJ1-4; weak D call: TRBD1 (5 bases). This CDR3 has 15 amino acids. CDR1 and CDR2 from the germline V gene are SGHAT and FQNNGV. The V gene lost 5 bases and the J gene lost 4 bases, with 14 bases spanning the gap.

This clonotype was picked up a small number of times. The rearrangement joins TRBV29-1 to TRBJ2-5; 7 bases agree with TRBD1. CDR1 and CDR2 (germline): SQVTM, ANQGSEA. This CDR3 comprises 16 residues. J was trimmed by 4 bases and V by 3 bases; bases with no gene match: 14. CDR3 loop: CSVDVQETGPGETQYF. In DNA form, the CDR3 reads TGCAGCGTTGATGTTCAAGAGACAGGGCCGGGAGAGACCCAGTACTTC.

The J gene is TRBJ1-2, the V gene TRBV6-2 or TRBV6-3; D gene unclear. The CDR3 loop spans 13 amino acids. Germline lookup yields CDR1 MNHEY and CDR2 SVGEGT. The germline V and J ends were trimmed by 10 bases and 4 bases, with 16 bases remaining between them. The CDR3 bases are TGTGCCACCCGCGCAACGTCCATCTATGGCTACACCTTC. Translation gives CATRATSIYGYTF.

This clonotype was picked up many times. The chain recombines TRBV19 with TRBJ1-1; D is uncertain. V gave up 9 bases and J gave up 0 bases, with 11 bases separating them. Looked up from germline, CDR1 is LNHDA and CDR2 is SQIVND (reference sequence). This CDR3 spans 13 amino acids. As DNA, the CDR3 is TGTGCCAGCCGGTTCTCCGTGAACACTGAAGCTTTCTTT. Translation gives CASRFSVNTEAFF.

V and J are TRBV7-9 and TRBJ1-1, with a tentative D call TRBD1 (6 bases). V lost 4 bases to trimming and J lost 6 bases, with 15 bases between them. CDR1 is SEHNR, CDR2 FQNEAQ, per germline (reference sequence). CDR3 length: 14 residues. The CDR3 DNA reads TGTGCCAGCAGCTCCACAACAGGGTGGGCTGAAGCTTTCTTT. Protein sequence: CASSSTTGWAEAFF.

This clonotype was seen many times. The chain joins TRBV7-8 to TRBJ2-1; D is ambiguous. This CDR3 comprises 13 residues. The V gene's germline CDR1 is SGHVS and CDR2 FQNEAQ. V lost 5 bases to trimming and J lost 4 bases, with 9 bases between them. CDR3 coding DNA: TGTGCCAGCAGCCCCGACCCGTACAATGAGCAGTTCTTC. This encodes CASSPDPYNEQFF.

The chain employs TRBV6-5 and TRBJ2-6; D perhaps matches TRBD1 (7 bases). Deletions cut 6 bases from V and 0 bases from J, with 15 bases between. Germline assignment: CDR1 MNHEY and CDR2 SVGAGI. CDR3 size: 17 residues. The CDR3 here is CASRQGDWLSGANVLTF. The CDR3 DNA follows: TGTGCCAGCAGGCAGGGGGACTGGCTCTCTGGGGCCAACGTCCTGACTTTC.

This clonotype was recorded a few times. This chain links TRBV4-3 with TRBJ1-5; weak D call: TRBD1 (6 bases). V was clipped by 0 bases and J by 2 bases, with 14 bases between them. The CDR3 sequence is 17 residues long. CDR1 and CDR2 (germline): LGHNA, YSLEER. CDR3 DNA sequence: TGCGCCAGCAGCCAAGATTGGGGGGCGTCTGGCAATCAGCCCCAGCATTTT. Its translation is CASSQDWGASGNQPQHF.

The V and J genes are TRBV10-3 and TRBJ1-6; 7 bases align to TRBD1. V lost 0 bases and J lost 5; bases outside the gene matches: 4. Germline assignment: CDR1 ENHRY and CDR2 SYGVKD. This CDR3 region has 16 residues. The CDR3 protein is CAISESPGQNNSPLHF. The CDR3 DNA follows: TGTGCCATCAGTGAGTCCCCGGGACAGAATAATTCACCCCTCCACTTT.

A few counts support this clonotype. The chain recombines TRBV25-1 with TRBJ1-6; 10 bases map to TRBD1. This CDR3 spans 17 amino acids. V dropped 4 bases and J dropped 2; count of bases not matched to a gene: 5. Per germline, CDR1 MGHDK and CDR2 SYGVNS. CDR3 bases: TGTGCCAGCAGTGTCGGGACAGGGGAGACCTATAATTCACCCCTCCACTTT. It translates to CASSVGTGETYNSPLHF.

This clonotype was seen a few times. The rearrangement joins TRBV19 to TRBJ2-1, with no clear D. Germline V lookup: CDR1 LNHDA, CDR2 SQIVND (reference sequence). The CDR3 loop spans 14 amino acids. Trimming cost V 3 bases and J 7 bases, with 13 bases left between them. As DNA, the CDR3 is TGTGCCAGTAGTATCATAGCCCGTACTAATGAGCAGTTCTTC. Its protein product is CASSIIARTNEQFF. Full variable domain (remainder filled in from reference TRBV19 and TRBJ2-1): DGGITQSPKYLFRKEGQNVTLSCEQNLNHDAMYWYRQDPGQGLRLIYYSQIVNDFQKGDIAEGYSVSREKKESFPLTVTSAQKNPTAFYLCASSIIARTNEQFFGPGTRLTVL.

The chain carries TRBV7-3 and TRBJ2-1; D is unresolved. CDR3 length equals 14 residues. In germline, CDR1 is SGHTA, CDR2 FQGTGA. Deletions cut 2 bases from V and 7 bases from J, with 12 bases between. The CDR3 here is CASSLQNGPNEQFF. The CDR3, as DNA: TGTGCCAGCAGCTTACAGAACGGCCCTAATGAGCAGTTCTTC. Supplemented by reference TRBV7-3 and TRBJ2-1, the full variable domain reads GAGVSQTPSNKVTEKGKYVELRCDPISGHTALYWYRQSLGQGPEFLIYFQGTGAADDSGLPNDRFFAVRPEGSVSTLKIQRTERGDSAVYLCASSLQNGPNEQFFGPGTRLTVL.

This chain uses TRBV7-6 with TRBJ2-6; D is undetermined. V lost 1 base and J 5 bases, leaving 0 bases between the germline ends. This CDR3 is built from 12 residues. The germline CDR1 and CDR2 sequences are SGHVS and FNYEAQ. The CDR3 DNA reads TGTGCCAGCAGCTTAGGGGCCAACGTCCTGACTTTC. Translated: CASSLGANVLTF.

This clonotype appeared a few times. The gene calls are TRBV7-8 and TRBJ2-1; D possibly corresponds to TRBD2 (6 bases). The CDR3 sequence is 14 residues long. Germline CDR1 SGHVS, CDR2 FQNEAQ. V was shortened by 5 bases and J by 4 bases, with 12 bases between the two germline ends. The DNA for the CDR3 is TGTGCCAGCAGCCTACGACTAGATTACAATGAGCAGTTCTTC. Protein product: CASSLRLDYNEQFF.

The gene calls are TRBV7-7 and TRBJ2-2; TRBD2 aligns across 9 bases. Germline V gene data show CDR1 as SSHAT and CDR2 as FNYEAQ (reference sequence). CDR3 length: 13 amino acids. This CDR3 reads CFSSGGITGELFF. The DNA of the CDR3 is TGTTTTTCGAGCGGGGGGATCACCGGGGAGCTGTTTTTT.

The CDR3 is CASSETGFYEQYF. CDR3 DNA sequence: TGTGCCAGCAGTGAGACAGGGTTCTACGAGCAGTACTTC. The V gene is TRBV28, the J gene TRBJ2-7, with 7 bases lining up with TRBD1. Germline trimming cut 5 bases from V and 3 bases from J; bases unmatched to any gene: 4. The germline V gene has CDR1 MDHEN and CDR2 SYDVKM. The CDR3 is 13 amino acids.

In DNA, the CDR3 is TGCGCCAGCAGCCAAGACCCCGACCCGGGGGCAGAGGACAATGAGCAGTTCTTC. It encodes CASSQDPDPGAEDNEQFF. The V gene is TRBV4-1, the J gene TRBJ2-1; D is tentatively TRBD1 or TRBD2 (6 bases each). Trimming removed 0 bases from V and 5 bases from J, with 20 bases in between. The CDR3 consists of 18 residues. CDR1 and CDR2 from the germline V gene are MGHRA and YSYEKL.

This clonotype showed up just a few times. The chain joins TRBV7-2 to TRBJ2-2; 15 nucleotides line up with TRBD2. V trimming: 3 bases; J trimming: 6 bases; junction bases outside the gene matches: 17. CDR3 length: 21 residues. Germline V gives CDR1 SGHTA, CDR2 FQGNSA. The CDR3 spells CASSFMGVVGLAGGPPGELFF. The DNA for the CDR3 is TGTGCCAGCAGCTTCATGGGGGTGGTTGGACTAGCGGGGGGGCCCCCCGGGGAGCTGTTTTTT.

Many counts were recorded for this clonotype. The chain couples TRBV7-8 to TRBJ1-5, with D tentatively TRBD1 (5 bases). CDR1 SGHVS and CDR2 FQNEAQ come from the germline V gene. The CDR3 extends over 15 amino acids. Trimming cost V 4 bases and J 1 base, with 11 bases left between them. The CDR3 sequence: CASSWGGRSNQPQHF. CDR3 bases: TGTGCCAGCAGCTGGGGGGGACGGAGCAATCAGCCCCAGCATTTT.

J is TRBJ2-2 and V is TRBV6-6, with unresolved D. V was clipped by 2 bases and J by 3 bases, with 7 bases between them. Germline CDR1 MNHNY, CDR2 SVGAGI (reference sequence). The CDR3 has 14 amino acids. The CDR3 is CASSYGVHTGELFF. CDR3 nucleotide sequence: TGTGCCAGCAGTTACGGGGTCCACACCGGGGAGCTGTTTTTT.

Notes on this clonotype: A much larger clonotype is one base distant, so this may be a read error. The chain couples TRBV7-2 to TRBJ2-7; D is unclear. V dropped 1 base and J dropped 5 bases, with 18 bases sitting between them. The germline V gene encodes CDR1 SGHTA and CDR2 FQGNSA. The CDR3 is 16 amino acids. For the CDR3, the DNA is TGTGCCAGCAGCTTAGTGCCCCAGTATGTCAGCGACGAGCAGTACTTC. Its protein product is CASSLVPQYVSDEQYF.